Below are 32 T cell receptor beta chains sequenced from a single sample in a study of blood T cell repertoires in COVID-19. Here immunoSEQ multiplex PCR was the method, and the copy in TCRdb shows in-frame clones only, minus some. The table lists about 91,000 clones, around 88% of them singletons, with around 8.1% in the top ten. The material sequenced was peripheral blood. The receptors originated from an older woman with acute or convalescent COVID-19.

This clone was detected a few times. The chain is built from TRBV13 and TRBJ1-1; TRBD1 might be the D (6 bases). V lost 5 bases and J lost 6, with 13 bases in between. Per germline, CDR1 PRHDT and CDR2 FYEKMQ (reference sequence). The CDR3 has 13 residues. For the CDR3, the DNA is TGTGCCAGCAGCCTTACGGACAGAGCTGAAGCTTTCTTT. Translation gives CASSLTDRAEAFF.

The chain employs TRBV20-1 and TRBJ2-7; no clear D gene. The CDR3 is 13 residues long. The germline V gene has CDR1 DFQATT and CDR2 SNEGSKA (reference sequence). V gave up 3 bases and J gave up 4 bases, with 13 bases separating them. The chain's CDR3 is CSASTYQAYEQYF. The CDR3 region has the DNA TGCAGTGCTAGTACTTACCAAGCGTACGAGCAGTACTTC.

V gene TRBV4-1 combines with J gene TRBJ1-5; the D gene is possibly TRBD1 (5 bases). The CDR3 has 15 residues. The ends were cut back, 3 bases at V and 1 base at J, with 10 bases in the middle. Per germline, CDR1 MGHRA and CDR2 YSYEKL. The CDR3 loop is CASSQTDTSNQPQHF. In DNA form, the CDR3 reads TGCGCCAGCAGCCAGACAGATACAAGCAATCAGCCCCAGCATTTT.

J is TRBJ2-7 and V is TRBV5-4; D remains unclear. The CDR3 spans 14 residues. Trimming cost V 4 bases and J 2 bases, with 13 bases left between them. CDR1 and CDR2 from the germline V gene are SGHNT and YYREEE (reference sequence). CDR3 loop: CASSPRQETYEQYF. The CDR3 nucleotides read TGTGCCAGCAGCCCCCGGCAGGAAACCTACGAGCAGTACTTC.

V and J are TRBV5-1 and TRBJ1-1, with no clear D. The ends were cut back, 5 bases at V and 5 bases at J, with 13 bases in the middle. CDR1 and CDR2 from the germline V gene are SGHRS and YFSETQ. CDR3 length equals 13 residues. The CDR3, as DNA: TGCGCCAGCAGAACGGGGATTGTGACTGAAGCTTTCTTT. It encodes CASRTGIVTEAFF.

The CDR3 protein is CASSFGTGITGELFF. Here the CDR3 DNA reads TGTGCCAGCAGCTTCGGGACAGGGATCACCGGGGAGCTGTTTTTT. The J gene is TRBJ2-2, the V gene TRBV7-3; 9 positions match TRBD1. V was pared by 3 bases and J by 4 bases, with 3 bases of the junction left unmatched. CDR1 is SGHTA and CDR2 is FQGTGA in the germline V gene. The CDR3 spans 15 residues. Combining the CDR3 with reference TRBV7-3 and TRBJ2-2 gives the whole variable domain GAGVSQTPSNKVTEKGKYVELRCDPISGHTALYWYRQSLGQGPEFLIYFQGTGAADDSGLPNDRFFAVRPEGSVSTLKIQRTERGDSAVYLCASSFGTGITGELFFGEGSRLTVL.

J is TRBJ2-4 and V is TRBV5-1, with 8 bases aligning to TRBD1. After removal of 0 bases from V and 7 bases from J, the junction contained 12 bases not matched to a gene. Germline V gene data show CDR1 as SGHRS and CDR2 as YFSETQ. The length of the CDR3 is 17 residues. CDR3 in DNA: TGCGCCAGCAGCTTGGCCCGGGGCCCGGGACAGGTGAACATTCAGTACTTC. Translated, it gives CASSLARGPGQVNIQYF.

The chain joins TRBV29-1 to TRBJ1-1; D might be TRBD1 (6 bases). Trimming took 0 bases from V and 4 from J, leaving 15 bases between them. This CDR3 spans 15 amino acids. The germline V gene has CDR1 SQVTM and CDR2 ANQGSEA. The CDR3 DNA sequence: TGCAGCGTTGAAGATCAGCTCCAGGGGCCCACTGAAGCTTTCTTT. It encodes CSVEDQLQGPTEAFF.

The chain joins TRBV5-1 to TRBJ2-1; D may be TRBD1 (5 bases). The CDR3 extends over 14 amino acids. CDR1 is SGHRS and CDR2 is YFSETQ in the germline V gene. Trimming took off 0 bases at V and 8 bases at J, with 12 bases between the two ends. The CDR3 coding sequence is TGCGCCAGCAGCTTGGCTCCCTCACAGGATGAGCAGTTCTTC. This encodes CASSLAPSQDEQFF.

The gene calls are TRBV18 and TRBJ1-3; D not certain. CDR1 is KGHSH and CDR2 is LQKENI in the germline V gene. The CDR3 loop spans 16 amino acids. Trimming cost V 0 bases and J 0 bases, with 9 bases left between them. DNA for the CDR3: TGTGCCAGCTCACCACCGGAGGCAGTCTCTGGAAACACCATATATTTT. Protein product: CASSPPEAVSGNTIYF.

This chain uses TRBV9 with TRBJ2-1; 8 bases fit TRBD1. The ends lost 3 bases at V and 2 bases at J; junction bases unmatched: 10. The CDR3 spans 17 residues. The germline V gene has CDR1 SGDLS and CDR2 YYNGEE. CDR3 sequence: CASSEHMDRAAYNEQFF. In DNA form, the CDR3 reads TGTGCCAGCAGCGAGCATATGGACAGGGCCGCCTACAATGAGCAGTTCTTC.

The count of this clone is one. The chain links TRBV2 to TRBJ2-5, with D tentatively TRBD1 (5 bases). The V and J ends lost 8 bases and 1 base respectively, with 8 bases between them. Per germline, CDR1 SNHLY and CDR2 FYNNEI. The CDR3 extends over 12 amino acids. CDR3 amino acids: CASRQSQETQYF. The DNA of the CDR3 is TGTGCCAGCCGACAGTCCCAAGAGACCCAGTACTTC.

The chain uses TRBV5-1 and TRBJ2-3, with TRBD2 as a possible D gene (6 bases). The ends were cut back, 4 bases at V and 7 bases at J, with 22 bases in the middle. This CDR3 is 16 amino acids long. CDR1 and CDR2 from the germline V gene are SGHRS and YFSETQ. In nucleotides, the CDR3 is TGCGCCAGCAGCCCGCGGGGTAGTGGGGCGGGTTATACGCAGTATTTT. It translates to CASSPRGSGAGYTQYF. The full variable domain, rest sourced from reference TRBV5-1 and TRBJ2-3, is KAGVTQTPRYLIKTRGQQVTLSCSPISGHRSVSWYQQTPGQGLQFLFEYFSETQRNKGNFPGRFSGRQFSNSRSEMNVSTLELGDSALYLCASSPRGSGAGYTQYFGPGTRLTVL.

The rearrangement uses TRBV6-1 and TRBJ2-3; 12 nucleotides align to TRBD1. CDR1 is MNHNS and CDR2 is SASEGT in the germline V gene. Losses at the gene ends were 3 bases for V and 6 bases for J; bases not matched to a gene: 10. The CDR3 length is 17 residues. This chain's CDR3 is CASSDILGQGALDTQYF. The DNA for the CDR3 is TGTGCCAGCAGTGATATCTTGGGACAGGGGGCTTTGGATACGCAGTATTTT.

This chain links TRBV5-6 with TRBJ1-2, with D hard to call. Trimming removed 1 base at V and 8 bases at J, with 15 bases between. Looked up from germline, CDR1 is SGHDT and CDR2 is YYEEEE. This CDR3 contains 14 residues. The CDR3 DNA reads TGTGCCAGCAGCTTGTGGCGGGTCTCTTACGGCTACACCTTC. This translates into CASSLWRVSYGYTF.

The chain links TRBV5-8 to TRBJ2-7; D tentatively fits TRBD1 or TRBD2 (9 bases each). Germline values: CDR1 SGHTS, CDR2 YDEGEE. V was trimmed by 4 bases and J by 2 bases, leaving 25 bases between them. The CDR3 is 18 amino acids. The DNA for the CDR3 is TGTGCCAGCAGCCTGGACAGGGGAAGTGCGGGAGGGCCCTACGAGCAGTACTTC. This gives the protein CASSLDRGSAGGPYEQYF.

The CDR3 region is CASRPGSLTSGTRELFF. CDR3 nucleotide sequence: TGTGCCAGCAGACCGGGCTCATTGACTAGCGGGACCCGGGAGCTGTTTTTT. The rearrangement links TRBV3-1 (or the pseudogene TRBV3-2) to TRBJ2-2; TRBD2 matches at 11 bases. This CDR3 region has 17 residues. The V segment lost 6 bases and the J segment 9 bases; nucleotides outside the gene matches: 15. Germline CDR1 LGHDT, CDR2 YNNKEL (reference sequence).

The chain carries TRBV11-3 and TRBJ1-5; D perhaps matches TRBD1 (6 bases). The CDR3 has 16 amino acids. CDR1 and CDR2 (germline): SGHNT, YENEEA. V gave up 0 bases and J gave up 1 base, with 10 bases separating them. This chain's CDR3 is CASSLDGGASNQPQHF. CDR3 sequence (DNA): TGTGCCAGCAGCTTAGATGGGGGGGCAAGCAATCAGCCCCAGCATTTT.

The V and J genes are TRBV6-1 and TRBJ2-7; 11 nucleotides agree with TRBD2. The ends lost 3 bases at V and 2 bases at J; junction bases unmatched: 0. CDR1 MNHNS and CDR2 SASEGT come from the germline V gene. The CDR3 has 14 amino acids. DNA for the CDR3: TGTGCCAGCAGTGAGACTAGCGGGACCTACGAGCAGTACTTC. Translation gives CASSETSGTYEQYF.

The genes are TRBV5-1 and TRBJ1-1, with 7 bases that match TRBD1. This CDR3 is 14 amino acids long. The V and J ends lost 3 bases and 10 bases, in that order; junction bases with no gene match: 12. Germline lookup yields CDR1 SGHRS and CDR2 YFSETQ. The CDR3 DNA sequence: TGCGCCAGCAGCTACAGTGAAGACAGGGCCGGAGCTTTCTTT. This codes for CASSYSEDRAGAFF.

The rearrangement joins TRBV9 to TRBJ1-2; 9 bases are a match to TRBD1. There are 12 residues in the CDR3. Germline V CDR1 and CDR2: SGDLS, YYNGEE. Trimming at V came to 6 bases and at J to 7 bases, leaving 4 bases not matched to a gene. CDR3: CASTSDRGGYTF. CDR3 coding DNA: TGTGCCAGCACCTCGGACAGGGGTGGCTACACCTTC.

About this clone itself: Compared with germline, one end of the junction differs, possibly owing to a read error. V usage is TRBV10-1 and J usage is TRBJ2-5; D is ambiguous. CDR1 is WNHNN and CDR2 is SYGVQD in the germline V gene (reference sequence). The CDR3 is 13 residues long. The CDR3 reads CASSESELETRYF. CDR3 sequence (DNA): TGCGCCAGCAGTGAGTCGGAATTGGAGACCCGGTACTTC.

This rearrangement joins TRBV24-1 to TRBJ1-3; possibly TRBD1 for D (6 bases). CDR3 length equals 15 residues. The germline V gene encodes CDR1 KGHDR and CDR2 SFDVKD. V lost 4 bases to trimming and J lost 1 base, with 10 bases between them. CDR3 sequence (DNA): TGTGCCACCAGTGACCCTAGGGGGTCTGGAAACACCATATATTTT. This translates into CATSDPRGSGNTIYF.

This chain connects TRBV25-1 to TRBJ1-6, with a weak D call TRBD1 (6 bases). CDR3 length equals 15 residues. The ends were cut back, 1 base at V and 8 bases at J, with 12 bases in the middle. The germline V gene has CDR1 MGHDK and CDR2 SYGVNS. CDR3 residues: CASSESPRGHSPLHF. Written as DNA, the CDR3 is TGTGCCAGCAGTGAATCCCCCAGGGGACATTCACCCCTCCACTTT.

This chain connects TRBV3-1 (or the pseudogene TRBV3-2) to TRBJ1-3; TRBD1 matches at 7 bases. Germline V CDR1 and CDR2: LGHDT, YNNKEL (reference sequence). V trimming: 8 bases; J trimming: 0 bases; junction bases outside the gene matches: 4. This CDR3 has 14 residues. CDR3 DNA: TGTGCCAGCGGCTGGGACAGCTCTGGAAACACCATATATTTT. Encoded protein: CASGWDSSGNTIYF.

The CDR3 sequence: CASSLAAGVINEQFF. In DNA form, the CDR3 reads TGTGCCAGCAGCTTAGCGGCGGGGGTTATCAATGAGCAGTTCTTC. V usage is TRBV7-9 and J usage is TRBJ2-1, with 7 nucleotides matching TRBD2. The CDR3 length is 15 residues. Germline trimming cut 0 bases from V and 6 bases from J; bases unmatched to any gene: 5. CDR1 is SEHNR, CDR2 FQNEAQ, per germline (reference sequence). Full variable domain (outside the CDR3, taken from reference TRBV7-9 and TRBJ2-1): DTGVSQNPRHKITKRGQNVTFRCDPISEHNRLYWYRQTLGQGPEFLTYFQNEAQLEKSRLLSDRFSAERPKGSFSTLEIQRTEQGDSAMYLCASSLAAGVINEQFFGPGTRLTVL.

V is TRBV20-1 and J is TRBJ2-6; 7 bases agree with TRBD1. From germline, CDR1 is DFQATT and CDR2 SNEGSKA (reference sequence). This CDR3 is built from 15 residues. Trimming cost V 3 bases and J 2 bases; bases outside gene matches: 4. DNA for the CDR3: TGCAGTGCTAGTCGGCAGGGGGCTGGGGCCAACGTCCTGACTTTC. Translating gives CSASRQGAGANVLTF.

This clone was seen a single time. The chain has TRBV7-8 and TRBJ1-1; 9 bases map to TRBD1. The CDR3 consists of 16 residues. J gave up 0 bases and V 1 base, and 3 bases lay outside the gene matches. Germline values: CDR1 SGHVS, CDR2 FQNEAQ. CDR3 in DNA: TGTGCCAGCAGCTTAGGCGGACAGGGGTTGAACACTGAAGCTTTCTTT. Translating gives CASSLGGQGLNTEAFF.

The chain links TRBV20-1 to TRBJ1-1; no definite D call. The CDR3 sequence is 11 residues long. The V end was cut by 3 bases, the J end by 5 bases, with 7 bases between. Germline V lookup: CDR1 DFQATT, CDR2 SNEGSKA (reference sequence). The CDR3 region has the DNA TGCAGTGCTAGGGGAGGGACTGAAGCTTTCTTT. The encoded protein is CSARGGTEAFF.

This chain joins TRBV7-6 and TRBJ2-1; TRBD1 might be the D (6 bases). Trimming took 5 bases from V and 2 from J, leaving 19 bases between them. CDR1 and CDR2 from the germline V gene are SGHVS and FNYEAQ. This CDR3 comprises 17 residues. The CDR3 spells CASSEYGQPFTYNEQFF. CDR3 bases: TGTGCCAGCAGCGAATATGGACAGCCATTCACCTACAATGAGCAGTTCTTC.

A single count supports this clone. The V gene is TRBV20-1, the J gene TRBJ2-3; 8 nucleotides match TRBD2. Germline lookup yields CDR1 DFQATT and CDR2 SNEGSKA (reference sequence). There are 17 residues in the CDR3. V lost 3 bases to trimming and J lost 3 bases; unmatched junction nucleotides: 14. The DNA for the CDR3 is TGCAGTGCTAGTGGGGCCGGGACTAGAAGAGGGACAGATACGCAGTATTTT. It translates to CSASGAGTRRGTDTQYF.

The V call is TRBV3-1 (or the pseudogene TRBV3-2), the J call TRBJ1-1; D remains unclear. The CDR3 is 13 residues long. V dropped 4 bases and J dropped 2 bases, with 8 bases sitting between them. The V gene's germline CDR1 is LGHDT and CDR2 YNNKEL (reference sequence). In nucleotides, the CDR3 is TGTGCCAGCAGCCTAGGGAGAAACACTGAAGCTTTCTTT. Translating gives CASSLGRNTEAFF.